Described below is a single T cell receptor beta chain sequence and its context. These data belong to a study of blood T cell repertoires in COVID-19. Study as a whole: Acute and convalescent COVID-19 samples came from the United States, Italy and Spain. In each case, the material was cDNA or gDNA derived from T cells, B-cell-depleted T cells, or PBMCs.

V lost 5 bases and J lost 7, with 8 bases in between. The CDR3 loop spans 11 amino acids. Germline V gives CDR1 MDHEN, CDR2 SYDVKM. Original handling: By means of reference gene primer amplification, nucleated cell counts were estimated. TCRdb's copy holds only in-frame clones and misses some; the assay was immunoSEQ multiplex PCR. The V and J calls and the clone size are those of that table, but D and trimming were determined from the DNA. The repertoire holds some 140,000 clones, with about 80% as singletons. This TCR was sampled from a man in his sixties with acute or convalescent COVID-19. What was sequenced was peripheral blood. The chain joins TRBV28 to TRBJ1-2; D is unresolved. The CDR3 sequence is CASSTVSGYTF. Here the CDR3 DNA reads TGTGCCAGCAGTACGGTTTCTGGCTACACCTTC.